This TCR beta chain was obtained from a study of T cell changes during pregnancy in multiple sclerosis. The V end lost 0 bases, the J end lost 7 bases, and 10 bases lay between the germline ends. The germline V gene has CDR1 SEHNR and CDR2 FQNEAQ (reference sequence). CDR3 length: 14 residues. The table came from immunoSEQ multiplex PCR; TCRdb's copy has only in-frame clones and leaves some out. The sample carries about 99,000 clones, almost 95% recorded once. The chain carries TRBV7-9 and TRBJ2-1; D might be TRBD1 (6 bases). The source material was peripheral blood, sampled after pregnancy. This receptor was taken from a female donor with multiple sclerosis, enrolled in a pregnancy study. The CDR3 loop is CASSLARGTNEQFF. In DNA form, the CDR3 reads TGTGCCAGCAGCTTAGCGAGGGGGACGAATGAGCAGTTCTTC. The full variable domain, its missing parts supplied by reference TRBV7-9 and TRBJ2-1, is DTGVSQNPRHKITKRGQNVTFRCDPISEHNRLYWYRQTLGQGPEFLTYFQNEAQLEKSRLLSDRFSAERPKGSFSTLEIQRTEQGDSAMYLCASSLARGTNEQFFGPGTRLTVL.